Presented here are 7 T cell receptor beta chains from one specimen sequenced in a study of memory CD4+ T cells and cytomegalovirus serostatus. Clones were read by immunoSEQ multiplex PCR, and TCRdb kept only the in-frame ones, dropping some. The sample shows over 75,000 clones, roughly 80% of them seen only once. The sort gate was single viable CD3+CD4+CD8-CD45RO+ cells for memory CD4+ T cells. Sequencing used memory CD4+ T cells from blood. All receptors come from an adult in good health and CMV-seropositive.

The chain combines TRBV7-2 with TRBJ2-7, with 13 bases identical to TRBD2. The ends lost 1 base at V and 5 bases at J; junction bases unmatched: 2. This CDR3 is built from 15 residues. Germline loops: CDR1 SGHTA, CDR2 FQGNSA. CDR3 region: CASSLGGLAGNEQYF. In DNA form, the CDR3 reads TGTGCCAGCAGCTTAGGGGGACTAGCGGGAAACGAGCAGTACTTC.

This CDR3 reads CASHKAGLSEQFF. For the CDR3, the DNA is TGTGCCAGCCACAAAGCGGGACTGTCTGAGCAGTTCTTC. The chain uses TRBV6-5 and TRBJ2-1; 7 bases agree with TRBD2. V lost 8 bases, J lost 9 bases, and 10 bases stayed unmatched. This CDR3 has 13 amino acids. Per the germline V gene, CDR1 is MNHEY and CDR2 is SVGAGI.

The chain recombines TRBV7-2 with TRBJ2-1, with 9 positions matching TRBD2. Trimming cost V 2 bases and J 15 bases; bases outside gene matches: 8. Germline values: CDR1 SGHTA, CDR2 FQGNSA. There are 13 residues in the CDR3. In DNA form, the CDR3 reads TGTGCCAGCAGCTTAATCGAACCGGGACTAGCGTTCTTC. It translates to CASSLIEPGLAFF.

The rearrangement joins TRBV2 to TRBJ2-3, with 9 positions matching TRBD2. Trimming took 4 bases from V and 5 from J; bases not matched to a gene: 7. The CDR3 runs to 15 residues. Germline V gene data show CDR1 as SNHLY and CDR2 as FYNNEI. Written as DNA, the CDR3 is TGTGCCAGCAGTGTGACTAGCGGAAAAGGAGATACGCAGTATTTT. Protein sequence: CASSVTSGKGDTQYF.

With regard to this clone: At one end, the junction sequence differs from germline, possibly due to a read error. The V gene is TRBV7-9, the J gene TRBJ2-3; a weak D match, TRBD2 (5 bases). Per germline, CDR1 SEHNR and CDR2 FQNEAQ (reference sequence). This CDR3 is 14 amino acids long. This CDR3 reads CASSLAAEGDTQYF. Written as DNA, the CDR3 is TGTGCCAGCAGCCTAGCAGCCGAGGGAGATACGCAGTATTTT.

V is TRBV7-8 and J is TRBJ1-5; tentative D call: TRBD1 (5 bases). Germline V CDR1 and CDR2: SGHVS, FQNEAQ. Trimming removed 3 bases from V and 6 bases from J, with 18 bases in between. The CDR3 runs to 16 residues. For the CDR3, the DNA is TGTGCCAGCAGCTTCGGCGGGACTCCCGAGGGTCAGCCCCAGCATTTT. Its translation is CASSFGGTPEGQPQHF.

CDR3 protein: CATSRGGRETQYF. The CDR3 DNA reads TGTGCCACCAGCAGAGGAGGGAGAGAGACCCAGTACTTC. The gene calls are TRBV15 and TRBJ2-5, with D perhaps matching TRBD2 (5 bases). The CDR3 runs 13 residues. The V and J ends lost 1 base and 4 bases respectively, with 7 bases between them. The V gene's germline CDR1 is LNHNV and CDR2 YYDKDF (reference sequence).